These 10 T cell receptor beta chains came from one sample sequenced in a study of beta chain features in type 1 diabetes. Study-level points and caveats: A moderate, significant TCRB CDR3 shortening appeared in type 1 diabetes across four CD4+ subsets.

These receptors have no known antigen. The investigators reverse transcribed all of the isolated RNA, so they sequenced expressed TCRB transcripts. Repertoires were generated with immunoSEQ multiplex PCR, while TCRdb's copy carries only in-frame clones and drops some. This sample has about 260,000 clones, with roughly 20% found just once. The specimen was naive CD4+ T cells from blood. Receptors originate from a woman in her thirties or forties with type 1 diabetes.

This chain joins TRBV28 and TRBJ2-5; TRBD2 matches at 13 bases. Germline-derived CDR1 and CDR2 are MDHEN and SYDVKM. V was pared by 4 bases and J by 5 bases, with 7 bases of the junction left unmatched. This CDR3 has 16 amino acids. CDR3 coding DNA: TGTGCCAGCAGTTCTCCGGGACTAGCGGGACTGGAGACCCAGTACTTC. Its translation: CASSSPGLAGLETQYF.

The chain joins TRBV5-6 to TRBJ1-5, with D uncertain. The V gene's germline CDR1 is SGHDT and CDR2 YYEEEE. V was cut by 2 bases and J by 2 bases, with 8 bases left in between. The CDR3 covers 14 residues. The CDR3 DNA reads TGTGCCAGCAGCTTAGTTCGAGGCAATCAGCCCCAGCATTTT. Its protein product is CASSLVRGNQPQHF.

This clone was seen just once. This chain connects TRBV4-3 to TRBJ2-5; the match to TRBD2 covers 15 bases. V shed 1 base, J shed 4 bases, and the junction held 4 bases outside the gene matches. Germline-derived CDR1 and CDR2 are LGHNA and YSLEER. There are 17 residues in the CDR3. CDR3 protein: CASSQGQGLAGGETQYF. In nucleotides, the CDR3 is TGCGCCAGCAGCCAAGGCCAGGGACTAGCGGGGGGAGAGACCCAGTACTTC.

The sample holds a few counts of this clone. This rearrangement joins TRBV7-2 to TRBJ1-2, with 7 bases identical to TRBD1. The junction had 16 bases not matched to a gene; V was cut back by 4 bases and J by 8 bases. This CDR3 is built from 16 residues. Per germline, CDR1 SGHTA and CDR2 FQGNSA. The CDR3 protein is CASSSRDSPVLSGYTF. CDR3 DNA sequence: TGTGCCAGCAGCTCACGGGACAGCCCTGTCTTATCCGGCTACACCTTC.

This chain's CDR3 is CATSAHARDEKLFF. The CDR3 DNA follows: TGTGCCACCAGCGCACACGCCCGGGATGAAAAACTGTTTTTT. The chain couples TRBV15 to TRBJ1-4, with D unresolved. The CDR3 is 14 residues long. The ends were cut back, 5 bases at V and 6 bases at J, with 13 bases in the middle. Germline V lookup: CDR1 LNHNV, CDR2 YYDKDF (reference sequence). The whole variable domain, filled in from reference TRBV15 and TRBJ1-4, reads DAMVIQNPRYQVTQFGKPVTLSCSQTLNHNVMYWYQQKSSQAPKLLFHYYDKDFNNEADTPDNFQSRRPNTSFCFLDIRSPGLGDTAMYLCATSAHARDEKLFFGSGTQLSVL.

This rearrangement joins TRBV9 to TRBJ2-3; 8 bases agree with TRBD1. Trimming at V came to 3 bases and at J to 0 bases, leaving 3 bases not matched to a gene. This CDR3 is 15 amino acids long. From germline, CDR1 is SGDLS and CDR2 YYNGEE. CDR3 sequence (DNA): TGTGCCAGCAGCGCCCGGGACAGGAGCACAGATACGCAGTATTTT. As protein: CASSARDRSTDTQYF.

This clone was detected a few times. J is TRBJ1-1 and V is TRBV4-3; D unclear. There are 13 residues in the CDR3. Trimming cost V 1 base and J 3 bases, with 6 bases left between them. Germline V CDR1 and CDR2: LGHNA, YSLEER. Written as DNA, the CDR3 is TGCGCCAGCAGCCAAGCGAGGGACACTGAAGCTTTCTTT. As protein: CASSQARDTEAFF.

This chain's CDR3 is CASSSTGSPTDTQYF. The CDR3 nucleotides read TGTGCCAGCAGCTCGACAGGGTCCCCCACAGATACGCAGTATTTT. The chain uses TRBV11-3 and TRBJ2-3, with TRBD1 matching 7 bases. With 4 bases clipped from V and 2 bases from J, the junction kept 6 bases outside the gene matches. This CDR3 spans 15 amino acids. Per the germline V gene, CDR1 is SGHNT and CDR2 is YENEEA.

This clone was counted a few times. The DNA of the CDR3 is TGTGCCAGCAGCTTGGGCCGCCCCTCCTACAATGAGCAGTTCTTC. Amino acid sequence: CASSLGRPSYNEQFF. The chain couples TRBV7-2 to TRBJ2-1; D gene unclear. V was shortened by 3 bases and J by 0 bases, with 9 bases between the two germline ends. The germline V gene has CDR1 SGHTA and CDR2 FQGNSA. The CDR3 sequence is 15 residues long. Based on the CDR3 plus reference TRBV7-2 and TRBJ2-1, the full variable domain is GAGVSQSPSNKVTEKGKDVELRCDPISGHTALYWYRQSLGQGLEFLIYFQGNSAPDKSGLPSDRFSAERTGGSVSTLTIQRTQQEDSAVYLCASSLGRPSYNEQFFGPGTRLTVL.

This clone was seen only a few times. V usage is TRBV4-3 and J usage is TRBJ2-7; a weak D match, TRBD1 (5 bases). CDR1 is LGHNA and CDR2 is YSLEER in the germline V gene. The germline V and J ends were trimmed by 2 bases and 0 bases, with 11 bases remaining between them. The CDR3 is made up of 15 amino acids. The chain's CDR3 is CASSQRPDSSYEQYF. The CDR3 nucleotides are TGCGCCAGCAGCCAACGTCCCGACAGCTCCTACGAGCAGTACTTC.